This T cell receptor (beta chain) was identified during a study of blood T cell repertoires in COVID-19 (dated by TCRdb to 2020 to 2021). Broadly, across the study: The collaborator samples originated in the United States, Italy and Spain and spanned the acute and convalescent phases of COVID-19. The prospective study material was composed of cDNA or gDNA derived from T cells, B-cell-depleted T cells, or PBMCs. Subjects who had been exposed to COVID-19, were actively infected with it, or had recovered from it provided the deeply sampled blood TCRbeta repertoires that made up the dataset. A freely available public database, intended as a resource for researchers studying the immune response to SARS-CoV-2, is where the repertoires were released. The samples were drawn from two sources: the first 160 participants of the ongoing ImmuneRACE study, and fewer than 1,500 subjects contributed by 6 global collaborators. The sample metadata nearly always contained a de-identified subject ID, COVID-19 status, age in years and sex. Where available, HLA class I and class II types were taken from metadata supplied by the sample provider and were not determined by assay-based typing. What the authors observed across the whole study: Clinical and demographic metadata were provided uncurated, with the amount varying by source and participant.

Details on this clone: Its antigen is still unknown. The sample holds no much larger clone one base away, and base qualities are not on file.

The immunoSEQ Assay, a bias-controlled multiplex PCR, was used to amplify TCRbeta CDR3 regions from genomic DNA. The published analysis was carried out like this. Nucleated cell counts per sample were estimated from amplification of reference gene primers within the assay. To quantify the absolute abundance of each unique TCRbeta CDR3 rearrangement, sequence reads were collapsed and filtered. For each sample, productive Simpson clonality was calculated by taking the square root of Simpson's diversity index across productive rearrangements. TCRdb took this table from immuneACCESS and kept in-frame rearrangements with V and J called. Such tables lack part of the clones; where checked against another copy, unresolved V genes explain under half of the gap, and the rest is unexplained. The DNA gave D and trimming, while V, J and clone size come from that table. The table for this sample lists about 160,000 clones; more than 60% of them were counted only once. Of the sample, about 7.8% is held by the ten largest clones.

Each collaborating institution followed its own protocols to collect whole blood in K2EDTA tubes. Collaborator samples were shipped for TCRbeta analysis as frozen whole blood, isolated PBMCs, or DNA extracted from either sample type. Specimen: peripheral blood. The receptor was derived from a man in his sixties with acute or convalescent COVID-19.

The sequence in DNA is TGTGCCAGCAGTTGGGACAGGGGACTTTTTCTAAACACCGGGGAGCTGTTTTTT. This codes for CASSWDRGLFLNTGELFF. The V and J segments used are TRBV6-2 or TRBV6-3 and TRBJ2-2, with TRBD1 identical over 10 junction bases. The CDR1 and CDR2 encoded by the germline V gene are MNHEY and SVGEGT. Including cysteine and phenylalanine, the CDR3 has 18 amino acids. The DNA shown is the 54-base CDR3, in frame from base 1. Trimming accounts for 4 bases at V and 2 bases at J, while the number of junction bases matched to no gene is 10.